Included here is one TCR beta chain sequence, with context. This sample includes further DNA sequences coding for the same CDR3. The data were obtained in a study of shared clonotypes between healthy human individuals. Assay used: immunoSEQ multiplex PCR; TCRdb lists only in-frame clones, some missing. The sample has approximately 810,000 clones, around 93% seen once. This CDR3 comprises 13 residues. The germline V gene has CDR1 MNHEY and CDR2 SVGAGI. V lost 0 bases and J lost 8; bases outside the gene matches: 1. CD45RO-negative cells were positively selected for CCR7, leaving out terminally differentiated effector memory CD45RA+ cells.

This receptor was identified in a young man in good health. The source material was naive CD8+ T cells sorted from blood. The V gene is TRBV6-5, the J gene TRBJ2-1, with 7 bases identical to TRBD2. The CDR3 region has the DNA TGTGCCAGCAGTTACTCGGGAGGGTATGAGCAGTTCTTC. Translation: CASSYSGGYEQFF.